The T cell receptor (beta chain) described here comes from a study of monozygotic twins with inflammatory bowel disease. One entry per CDR3 protein, without DNA, is what TCRdb gives after re-calling the 5' RACE reads. This sample contains nearly 450,000 distinct CDR3 sequences. Germline V gene sequence: CDR1 DFQATT, CDR2 SNEGSKA (reference sequence). The CDR3 covers 14 residues. As regards this clonotype: The antigen remains undetermined.

General study results and limits: For repertoire similarity, concordant twins did not differ from discordant twins, possibly because power was limited.

This receptor was obtained from a human donor with ulcerative colitis or Crohn's disease, or a healthy co-twin of an affected twin (not recorded which). The specimen was blood. The chain is built from TRBV20-1 and TRBJ1-6. The CDR3 loop is CSAVRSTNNSPLHF.